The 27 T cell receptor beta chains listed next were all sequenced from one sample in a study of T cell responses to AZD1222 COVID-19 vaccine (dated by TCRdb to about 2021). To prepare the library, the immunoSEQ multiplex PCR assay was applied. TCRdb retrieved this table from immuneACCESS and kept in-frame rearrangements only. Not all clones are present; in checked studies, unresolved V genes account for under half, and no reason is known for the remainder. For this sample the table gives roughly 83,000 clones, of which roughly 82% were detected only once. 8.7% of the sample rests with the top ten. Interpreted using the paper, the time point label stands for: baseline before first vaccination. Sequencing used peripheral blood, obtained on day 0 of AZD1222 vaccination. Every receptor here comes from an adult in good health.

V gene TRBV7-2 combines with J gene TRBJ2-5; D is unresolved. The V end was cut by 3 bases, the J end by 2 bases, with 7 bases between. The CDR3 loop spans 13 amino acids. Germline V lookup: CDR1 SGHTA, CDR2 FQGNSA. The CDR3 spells CASSFTPQETQYF. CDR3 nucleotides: TGTGCCAGCAGCTTCACCCCACAAGAGACCCAGTACTTC.

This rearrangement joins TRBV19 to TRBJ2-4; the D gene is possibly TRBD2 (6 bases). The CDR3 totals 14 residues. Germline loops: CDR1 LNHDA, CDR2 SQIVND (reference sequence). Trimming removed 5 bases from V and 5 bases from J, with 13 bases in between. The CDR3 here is CASSPLATENIQYF. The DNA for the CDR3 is TGTGCCAGTAGTCCGCTAGCGACGGAAAACATTCAGTACTTC.

CDR3 sequence: CAISEPPGLGTGELFF. The CDR3 DNA is TGTGCCATCAGTGAACCTCCAGGGTTAGGAACCGGGGAGCTGTTTTTT. The chain couples TRBV10-3 to TRBJ2-2; a possible D gene is TRBD1 (5 bases). Germline V gene data show CDR1 as ENHRY and CDR2 as SYGVKD. The CDR3 is made up of 16 amino acids. Trimming took off 3 bases at V and 5 bases at J, with 16 bases between the two ends.

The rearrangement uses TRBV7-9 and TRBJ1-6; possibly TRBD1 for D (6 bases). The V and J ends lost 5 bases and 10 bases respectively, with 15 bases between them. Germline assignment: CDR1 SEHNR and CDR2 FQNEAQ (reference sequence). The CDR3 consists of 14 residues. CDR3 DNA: TGTGCCAGCAGCCGGACAGCGGGTAGCTCACCCCTCCACTTT. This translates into CASSRTAGSSPLHF.

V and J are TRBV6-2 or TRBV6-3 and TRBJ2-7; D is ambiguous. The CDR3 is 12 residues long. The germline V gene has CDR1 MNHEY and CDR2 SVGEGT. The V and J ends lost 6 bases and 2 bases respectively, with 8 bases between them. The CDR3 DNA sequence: TGTGCCAGCAGCCTAACCCCCTACGAGCAGTACTTC. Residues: CASSLTPYEQYF.

As DNA, the CDR3 is TGTGCCAGCAGTGGCAGGGTCACCGGGGAGCTGTTTTTT. Translating it yields CASSGRVTGELFF. This sequence joins TRBV9 and TRBJ2-2, with D perhaps matching TRBD1 (5 bases). CDR3 length: 13 amino acids. The germline V gene has CDR1 SGDLS and CDR2 YYNGEE. With 5 bases removed from V and 4 bases from J, the gap between germline ends came to 9 bases.

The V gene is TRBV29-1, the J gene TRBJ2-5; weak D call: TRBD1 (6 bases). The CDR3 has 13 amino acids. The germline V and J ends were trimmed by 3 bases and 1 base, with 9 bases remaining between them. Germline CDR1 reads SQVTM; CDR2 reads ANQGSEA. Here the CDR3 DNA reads TGCAGCGTTGAGGACAGAGGCCAAGAGACCCAGTACTTC. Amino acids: CSVEDRGQETQYF. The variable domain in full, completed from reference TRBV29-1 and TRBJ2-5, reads SAVISQKPSRDICQRGTSLTIQCQVDSQVTMMFWYRQQPGQSLTLIATANQGSEATYESGFVIDKFPISRPNLTFSTLTVSNMSPEDSSIYLCSVEDRGQETQYFGPGTRLLVL.

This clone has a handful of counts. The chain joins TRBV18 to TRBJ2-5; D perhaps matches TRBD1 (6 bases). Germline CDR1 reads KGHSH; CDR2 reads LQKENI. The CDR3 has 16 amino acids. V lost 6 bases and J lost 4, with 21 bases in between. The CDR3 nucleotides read TGTGCCAGCTCCCTACCAGGGGTCCCAAGGGGAGAGACCCAGTACTTC. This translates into CASSLPGVPRGETQYF.

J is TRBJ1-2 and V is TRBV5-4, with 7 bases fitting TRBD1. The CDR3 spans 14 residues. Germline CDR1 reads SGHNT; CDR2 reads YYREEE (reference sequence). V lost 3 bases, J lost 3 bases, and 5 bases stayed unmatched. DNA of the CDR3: TGTGCCAGCAGCTCCCAAACAGGGGACTATGGCTACACCTTC. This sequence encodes CASSSQTGDYGYTF.

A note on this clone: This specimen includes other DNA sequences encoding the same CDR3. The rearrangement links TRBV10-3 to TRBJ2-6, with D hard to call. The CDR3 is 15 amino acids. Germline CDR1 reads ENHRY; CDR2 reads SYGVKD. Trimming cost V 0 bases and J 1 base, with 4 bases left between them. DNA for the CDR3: TGTGCCATCAGTGAGTCGGATTCTGGGGCCAACGTCCTGACTTTC. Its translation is CAISESDSGANVLTF.

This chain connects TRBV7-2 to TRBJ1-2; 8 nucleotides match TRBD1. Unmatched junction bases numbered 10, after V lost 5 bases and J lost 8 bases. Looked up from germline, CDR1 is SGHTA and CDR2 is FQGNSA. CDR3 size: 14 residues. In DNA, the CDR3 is TGTGCCAGCAGCCCCCAGAGACAGGGGAACGGCTACACCTTC. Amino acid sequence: CASSPQRQGNGYTF.

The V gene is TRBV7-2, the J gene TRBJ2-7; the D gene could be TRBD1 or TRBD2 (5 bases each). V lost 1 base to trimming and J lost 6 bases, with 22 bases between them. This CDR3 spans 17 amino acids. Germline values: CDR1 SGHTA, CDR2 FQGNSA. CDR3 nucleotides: TGTGCCAGCAGCTTAGGATTCGCGGGTCAGGGCCGTGTCGAGCAGTACTTC. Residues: CASSLGFAGQGRVEQYF.

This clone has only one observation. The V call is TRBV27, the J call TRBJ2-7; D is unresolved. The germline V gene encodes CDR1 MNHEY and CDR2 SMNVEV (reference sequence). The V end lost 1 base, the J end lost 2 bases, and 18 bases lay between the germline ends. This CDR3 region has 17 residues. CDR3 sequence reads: CASSLWARTPTPYEQYF. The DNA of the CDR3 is TGTGCCAGCAGTTTATGGGCCCGAACACCCACACCCTACGAGCAGTACTTC.

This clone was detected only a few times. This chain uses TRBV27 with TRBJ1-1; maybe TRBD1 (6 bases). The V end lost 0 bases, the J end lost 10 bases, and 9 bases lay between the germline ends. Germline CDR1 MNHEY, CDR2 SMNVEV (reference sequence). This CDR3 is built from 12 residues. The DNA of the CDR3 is TGTGCCAGCAGTTTATCCAGGGGAACAGCTTTCTTT. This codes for CASSLSRGTAFF.

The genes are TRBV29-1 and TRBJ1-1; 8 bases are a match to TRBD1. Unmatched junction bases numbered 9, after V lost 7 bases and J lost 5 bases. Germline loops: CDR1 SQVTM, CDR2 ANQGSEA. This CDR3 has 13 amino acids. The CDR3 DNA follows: TGCAGCGGGGGCCAACAGGGGGGTACTGAAGCTTTCTTT. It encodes CSGGQQGGTEAFF.

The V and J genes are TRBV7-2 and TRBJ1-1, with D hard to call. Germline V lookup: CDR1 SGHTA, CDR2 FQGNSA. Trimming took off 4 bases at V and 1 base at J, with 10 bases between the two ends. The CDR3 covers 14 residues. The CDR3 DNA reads TGTGCCAGCAGCTCATCTGGTCCGAACACTGAAGCTTTCTTT. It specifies CASSSSGPNTEAFF.

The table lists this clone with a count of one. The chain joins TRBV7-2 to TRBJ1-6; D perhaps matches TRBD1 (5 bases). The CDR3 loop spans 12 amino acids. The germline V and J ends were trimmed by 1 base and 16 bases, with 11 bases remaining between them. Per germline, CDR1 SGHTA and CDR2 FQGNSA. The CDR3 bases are TGTGCCAGCAGCTTAGGAGGGGCATTGCTCCACTTT. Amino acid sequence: CASSLGGALLHF.

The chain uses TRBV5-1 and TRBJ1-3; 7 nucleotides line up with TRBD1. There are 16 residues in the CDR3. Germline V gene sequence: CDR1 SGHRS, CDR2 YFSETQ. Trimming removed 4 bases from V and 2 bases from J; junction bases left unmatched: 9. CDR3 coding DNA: TGCGCCAGCAGCATCGGGACAGCTGTTACTGGAAACACCATATATTTT. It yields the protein CASSIGTAVTGNTIYF.

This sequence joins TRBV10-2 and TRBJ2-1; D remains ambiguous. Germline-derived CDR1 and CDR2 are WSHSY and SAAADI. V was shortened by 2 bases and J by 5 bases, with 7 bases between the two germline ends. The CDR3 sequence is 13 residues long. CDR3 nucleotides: TGCGCCAGCAGTGAGAACAGAGACAATGAGCAGTTCTTC. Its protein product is CASSENRDNEQFF.

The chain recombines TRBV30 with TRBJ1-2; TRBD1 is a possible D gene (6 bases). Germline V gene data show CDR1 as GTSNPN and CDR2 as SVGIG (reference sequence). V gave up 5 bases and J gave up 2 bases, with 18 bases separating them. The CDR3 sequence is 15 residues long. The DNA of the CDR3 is TGTGCCTGGCGCTATACAGGGCCGGGGAACTATGGCTACACCTTC. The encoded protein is CAWRYTGPGNYGYTF.

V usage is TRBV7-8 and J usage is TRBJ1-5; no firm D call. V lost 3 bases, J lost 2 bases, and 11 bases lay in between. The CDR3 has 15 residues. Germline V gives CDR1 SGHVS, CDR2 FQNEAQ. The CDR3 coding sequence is TGTGCCAGCAGCTTTTCCGGTACCGGCAATCAGCCCCAGCATTTT. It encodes CASSFSGTGNQPQHF.

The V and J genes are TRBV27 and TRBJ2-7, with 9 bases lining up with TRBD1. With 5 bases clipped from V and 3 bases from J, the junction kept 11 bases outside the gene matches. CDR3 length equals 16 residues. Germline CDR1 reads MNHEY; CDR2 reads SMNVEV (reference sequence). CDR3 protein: CASSLNAGTGLYEQYF. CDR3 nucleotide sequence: TGTGCCAGCAGTCTCAACGCCGGGACAGGGCTCTACGAGCAGTACTTC.

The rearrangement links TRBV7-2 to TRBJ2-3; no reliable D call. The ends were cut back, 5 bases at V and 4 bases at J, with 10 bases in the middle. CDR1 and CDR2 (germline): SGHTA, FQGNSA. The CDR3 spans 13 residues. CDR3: CASSLPPADTQYF. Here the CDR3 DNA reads TGTGCCAGCAGCCTCCCGCCCGCAGATACGCAGTATTTT.

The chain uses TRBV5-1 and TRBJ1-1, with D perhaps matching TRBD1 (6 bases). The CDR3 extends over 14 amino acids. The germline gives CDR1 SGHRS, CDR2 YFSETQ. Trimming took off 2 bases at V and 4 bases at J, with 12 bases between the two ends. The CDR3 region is CASSLIRGGTEAFF. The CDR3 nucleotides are TGCGCCAGCAGCTTAATCAGGGGAGGCACTGAAGCTTTCTTT.

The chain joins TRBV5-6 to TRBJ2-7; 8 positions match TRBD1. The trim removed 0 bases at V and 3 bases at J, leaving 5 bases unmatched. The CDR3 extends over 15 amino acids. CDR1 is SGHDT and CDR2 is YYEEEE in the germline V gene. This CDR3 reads CASSLAIGTGYEQYF. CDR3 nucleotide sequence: TGTGCCAGCAGCTTGGCCATCGGGACAGGCTACGAGCAGTACTTC.

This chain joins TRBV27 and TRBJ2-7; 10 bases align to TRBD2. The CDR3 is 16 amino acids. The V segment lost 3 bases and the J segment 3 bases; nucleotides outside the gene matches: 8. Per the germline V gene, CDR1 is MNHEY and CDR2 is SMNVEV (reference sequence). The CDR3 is CASSFKAGGQNYEQYF. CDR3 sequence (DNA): TGTGCCAGCAGTTTTAAAGCGGGGGGGCAGAACTACGAGCAGTACTTC.

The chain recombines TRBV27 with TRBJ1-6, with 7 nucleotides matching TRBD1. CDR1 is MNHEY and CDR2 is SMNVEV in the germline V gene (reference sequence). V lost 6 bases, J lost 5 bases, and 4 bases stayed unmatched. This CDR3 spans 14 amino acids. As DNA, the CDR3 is TGTGCCAGCAGCTCACAGGGGAATAATTCACCCCTCCACTTT. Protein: CASSSQGNNSPLHF.